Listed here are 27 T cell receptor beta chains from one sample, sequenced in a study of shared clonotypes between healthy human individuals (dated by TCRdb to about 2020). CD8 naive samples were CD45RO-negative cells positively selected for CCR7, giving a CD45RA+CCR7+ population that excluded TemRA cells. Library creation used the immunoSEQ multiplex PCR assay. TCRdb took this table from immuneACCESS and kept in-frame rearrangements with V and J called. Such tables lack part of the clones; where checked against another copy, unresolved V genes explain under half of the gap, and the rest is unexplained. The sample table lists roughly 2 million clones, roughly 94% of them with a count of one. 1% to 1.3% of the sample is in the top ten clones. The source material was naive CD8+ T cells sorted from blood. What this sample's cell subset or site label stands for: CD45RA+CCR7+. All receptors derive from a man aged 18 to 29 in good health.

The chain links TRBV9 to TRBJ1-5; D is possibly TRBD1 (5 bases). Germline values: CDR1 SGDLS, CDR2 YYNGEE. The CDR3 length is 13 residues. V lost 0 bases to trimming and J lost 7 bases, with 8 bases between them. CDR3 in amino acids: CASSVGTSQPQHF. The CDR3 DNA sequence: TGTGCCAGCAGCGTAGGGACAAGCCAGCCCCAGCATTTT.

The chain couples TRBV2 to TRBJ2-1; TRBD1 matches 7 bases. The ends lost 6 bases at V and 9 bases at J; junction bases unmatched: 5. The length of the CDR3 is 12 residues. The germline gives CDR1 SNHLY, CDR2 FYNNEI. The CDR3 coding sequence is TGTGCCAGCAGCCAGACAGGGAGTGAGCAGTTCTTC. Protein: CASSQTGSEQFF.

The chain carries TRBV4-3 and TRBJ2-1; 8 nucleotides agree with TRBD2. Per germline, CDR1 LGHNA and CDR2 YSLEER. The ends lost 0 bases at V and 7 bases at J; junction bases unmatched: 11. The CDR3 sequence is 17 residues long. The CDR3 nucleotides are TGCGCCAGCAGCCAAGACCCAGCGGGAGAGGAGGAAAATGAGCAGTTCTTC. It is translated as CASSQDPAGEEENEQFF.

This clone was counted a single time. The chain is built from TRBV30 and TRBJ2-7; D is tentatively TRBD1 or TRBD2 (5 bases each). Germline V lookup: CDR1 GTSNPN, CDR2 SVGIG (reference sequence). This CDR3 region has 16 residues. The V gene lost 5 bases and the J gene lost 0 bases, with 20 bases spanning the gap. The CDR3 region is CAWAGTLGFSSYEQYF. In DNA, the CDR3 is TGTGCCTGGGCCGGGACCCTTGGGTTTAGCTCCTACGAGCAGTACTTC.

The CDR3 DNA reads as TGTGCCACCAGCTCGCCGCTAGCGGGATTATCGGGGGAGCTGTTTTTT. Its protein is CATSSPLAGLSGELFF. The V gene is TRBV15, the J gene TRBJ2-2, with TRBD2 matching over 9 bases. CDR1 LNHNV and CDR2 YYDKDF come from the germline V gene (reference sequence). V lost 5 bases, J lost 8 bases, and 12 bases stayed unmatched. The CDR3 is 16 amino acids.

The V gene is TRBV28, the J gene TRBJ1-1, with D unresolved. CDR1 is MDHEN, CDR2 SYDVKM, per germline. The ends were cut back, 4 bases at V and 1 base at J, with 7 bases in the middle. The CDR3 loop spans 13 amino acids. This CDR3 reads CASSSAANTEAFF. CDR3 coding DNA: TGTGCCAGCAGTTCAGCGGCGAACACTGAAGCTTTCTTT.

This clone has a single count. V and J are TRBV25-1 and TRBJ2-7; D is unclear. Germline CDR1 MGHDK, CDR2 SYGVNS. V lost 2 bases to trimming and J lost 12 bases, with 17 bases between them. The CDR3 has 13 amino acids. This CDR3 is CASSESVARTMYF. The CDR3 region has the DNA TGTGCCAGCAGTGAAAGCGTAGCCAGGACCATGTACTTC.

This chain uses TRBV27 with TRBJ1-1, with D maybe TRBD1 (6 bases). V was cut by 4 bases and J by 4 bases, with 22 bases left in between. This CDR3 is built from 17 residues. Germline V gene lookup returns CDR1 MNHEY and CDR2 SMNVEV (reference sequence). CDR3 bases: TGTGCCAGCAGTTCTACATTGAACAGGGTGAGGATCACTGAAGCTTTCTTT. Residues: CASSSTLNRVRITEAFF.

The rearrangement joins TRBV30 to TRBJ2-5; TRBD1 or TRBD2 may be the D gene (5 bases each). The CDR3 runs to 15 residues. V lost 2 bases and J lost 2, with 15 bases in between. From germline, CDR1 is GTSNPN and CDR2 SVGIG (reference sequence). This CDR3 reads CAWSIAGWGQETQYF. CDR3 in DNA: TGTGCCTGGAGTATCGCAGGGTGGGGGCAAGAGACCCAGTACTTC. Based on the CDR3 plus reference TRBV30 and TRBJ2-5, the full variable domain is SQTIHQWPATLVQPVGSPLSLECTVEGTSNPNLYWYRQAAGRGLQLLFYSVGIGQISSEVPQNLSASRPQDRQFILSSKKLLLSDSGFYLCAWSIAGWGQETQYFGPGTRLLVL.

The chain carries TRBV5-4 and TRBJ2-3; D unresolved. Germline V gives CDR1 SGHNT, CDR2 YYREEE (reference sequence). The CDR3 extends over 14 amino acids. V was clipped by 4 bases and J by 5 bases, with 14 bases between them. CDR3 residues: CASSPWKAGDTQYF. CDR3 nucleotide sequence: TGTGCCAGCAGCCCCTGGAAGGCCGGAGATACGCAGTATTTT. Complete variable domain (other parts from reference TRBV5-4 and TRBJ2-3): ETGVTQSPTHLIKTRGQQVTLRCSSQSGHNTVSWYQQALGQGPQFIFQYYREEENGRGNFPPRFSGLQFPNYSSELNVNALELDDSALYLCASSPWKAGDTQYFGPGTRLTVL.

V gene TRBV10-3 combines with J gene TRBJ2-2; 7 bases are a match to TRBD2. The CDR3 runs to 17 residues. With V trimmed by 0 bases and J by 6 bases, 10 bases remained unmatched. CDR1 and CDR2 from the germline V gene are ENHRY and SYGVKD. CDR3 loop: CAISESWLAAPAGELFF. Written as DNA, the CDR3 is TGTGCCATCAGTGAGTCGTGGCTAGCGGCACCGGCCGGGGAGCTGTTTTTT.

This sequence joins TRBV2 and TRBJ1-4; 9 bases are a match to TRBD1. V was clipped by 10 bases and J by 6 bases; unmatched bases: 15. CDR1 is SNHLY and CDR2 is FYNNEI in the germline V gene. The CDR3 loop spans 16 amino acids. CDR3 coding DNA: TGTGCCATCCTAGGGGGACAGGGCTATCTTGATGAAAAACTGTTTTTT. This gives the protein CAILGGQGYLDEKLFF.

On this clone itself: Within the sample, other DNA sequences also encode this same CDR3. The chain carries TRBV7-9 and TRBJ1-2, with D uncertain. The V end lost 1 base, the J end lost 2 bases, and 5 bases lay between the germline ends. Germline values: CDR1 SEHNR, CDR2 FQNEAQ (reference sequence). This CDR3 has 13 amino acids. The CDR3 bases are TGTGCCAGCAGCTTAGGATTAAACTATGGCTACACCTTC. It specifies CASSLGLNYGYTF. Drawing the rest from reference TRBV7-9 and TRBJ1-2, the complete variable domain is DTGVSQNPRHKITKRGQNVTFRCDPISEHNRLYWYRQTLGQGPEFLTYFQNEAQLEKSRLLSDRFSAERPKGSFSTLEIQRTEQGDSAMYLCASSLGLNYGYTFGSGTRLTVV.

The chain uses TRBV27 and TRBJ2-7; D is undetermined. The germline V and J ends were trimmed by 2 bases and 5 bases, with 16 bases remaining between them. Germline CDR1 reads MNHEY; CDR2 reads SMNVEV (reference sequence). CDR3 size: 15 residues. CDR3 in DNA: TGTGCCAGCAGTTTAATTGCGCACTCTCCGGACGAGCAGTACTTC. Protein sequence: CASSLIAHSPDEQYF.

The CDR3: CASSPDNLPQHF. The CDR3, as DNA: TGTGCCAGCTCACCCGACAACCTGCCCCAGCATTTT. The chain couples TRBV18 to TRBJ1-5; the D is unclear. Germline V gene sequence: CDR1 KGHSH, CDR2 LQKENI. V lost 3 bases to trimming and J lost 9 bases, with 9 bases between them. The CDR3 length is 12 residues.

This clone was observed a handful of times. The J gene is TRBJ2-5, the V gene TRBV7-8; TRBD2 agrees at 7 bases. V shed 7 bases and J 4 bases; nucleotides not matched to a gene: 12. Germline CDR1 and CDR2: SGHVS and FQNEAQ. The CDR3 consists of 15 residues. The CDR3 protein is CASIPGGRVTETQYF. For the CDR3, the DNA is TGTGCCAGCATCCCAGGAGGGAGGGTAACAGAGACCCAGTACTTC.

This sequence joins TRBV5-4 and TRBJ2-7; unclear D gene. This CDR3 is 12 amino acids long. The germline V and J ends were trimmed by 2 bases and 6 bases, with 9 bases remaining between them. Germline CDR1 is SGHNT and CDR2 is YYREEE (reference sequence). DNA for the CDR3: TGTGCCAGCAGCTTTGGAATTAGCGAGCAGTACTTC. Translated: CASSFGISEQYF.

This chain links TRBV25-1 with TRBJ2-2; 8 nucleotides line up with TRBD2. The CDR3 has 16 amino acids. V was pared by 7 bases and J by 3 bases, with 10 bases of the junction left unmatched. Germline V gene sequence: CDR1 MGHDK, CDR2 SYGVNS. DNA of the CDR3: TGTGCCAGCATCGGACTAGCCCAGAGCTACACCGGGGAGCTGTTTTTT. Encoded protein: CASIGLAQSYTGELFF.

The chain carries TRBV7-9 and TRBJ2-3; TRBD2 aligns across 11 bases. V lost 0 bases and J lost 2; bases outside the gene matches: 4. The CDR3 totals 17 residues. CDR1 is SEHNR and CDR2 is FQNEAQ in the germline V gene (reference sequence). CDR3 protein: CASSLARLAGYTDTQYF. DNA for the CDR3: TGTGCCAGCAGCTTAGCTCGACTAGCGGGGTACACAGATACGCAGTATTTT.

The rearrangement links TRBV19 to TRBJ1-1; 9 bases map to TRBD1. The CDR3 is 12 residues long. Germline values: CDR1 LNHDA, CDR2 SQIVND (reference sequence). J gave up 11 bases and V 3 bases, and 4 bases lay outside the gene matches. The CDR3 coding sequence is TGTGCCAGTAGTATGGACAGGGGTGTTGCTTTCTTT. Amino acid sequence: CASSMDRGVAFF. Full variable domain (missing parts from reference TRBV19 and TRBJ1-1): DGGITQSPKYLFRKEGQNVTLSCEQNLNHDAMYWYRQDPGQGLRLIYYSQIVNDFQKGDIAEGYSVSREKKESFPLTVTSAQKNPTAFYLCASSMDRGVAFFGQGTRLTVV.

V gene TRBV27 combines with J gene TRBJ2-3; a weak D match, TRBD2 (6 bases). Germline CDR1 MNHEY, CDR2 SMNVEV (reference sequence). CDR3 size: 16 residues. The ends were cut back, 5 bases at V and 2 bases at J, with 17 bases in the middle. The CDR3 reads CASSIWDGSPTDTQYF. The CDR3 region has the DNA TGTGCCAGCAGTATATGGGACGGGAGTCCCACAGATACGCAGTATTTT.

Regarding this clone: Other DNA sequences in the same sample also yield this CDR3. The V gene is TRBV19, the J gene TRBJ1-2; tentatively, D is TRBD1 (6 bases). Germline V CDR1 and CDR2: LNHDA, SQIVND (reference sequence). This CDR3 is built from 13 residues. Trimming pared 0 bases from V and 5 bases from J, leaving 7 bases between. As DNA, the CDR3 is TGTGCCAGTAGTATAGAAACAGGGTATGGCTACACCTTC. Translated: CASSIETGYGYTF.

The CDR3 DNA reads as TGTGCCAGCAGCTTGACAGGGACCTATGGCTACACCTTC. Translation: CASSLTGTYGYTF. The chain has TRBV7-9 and TRBJ1-2; TRBD1 agrees at 7 bases. The V and J ends lost 3 bases and 4 bases, in that order; junction bases with no gene match: 2. Germline V gene lookup returns CDR1 SEHNR and CDR2 FQNEAQ (reference sequence). This CDR3 has 13 residues. The full variable domain, completed using reference TRBV7-9 and TRBJ1-2, is DTGVSQNPRHKITKRGQNVTFRCDPISEHNRLYWYRQTLGQGPEFLTYFQNEAQLEKSRLLSDRFSAERPKGSFSTLEIQRTEQGDSAMYLCASSLTGTYGYTFGSGTRLTVV.

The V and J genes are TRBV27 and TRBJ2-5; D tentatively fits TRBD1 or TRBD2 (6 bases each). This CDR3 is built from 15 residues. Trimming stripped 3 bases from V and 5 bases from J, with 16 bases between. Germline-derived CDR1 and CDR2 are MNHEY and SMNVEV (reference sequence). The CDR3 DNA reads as TGTGCCAGCAGTTTGCTGGGGGGCTTTGGGGAGACCCAGTACTTC. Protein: CASSLLGGFGETQYF.

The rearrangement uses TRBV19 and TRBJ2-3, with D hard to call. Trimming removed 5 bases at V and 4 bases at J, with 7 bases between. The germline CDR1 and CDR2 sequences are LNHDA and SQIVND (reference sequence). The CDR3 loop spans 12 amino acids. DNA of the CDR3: TGTGCCAGTAGTCCCTCCCCAGATACGCAGTATTTT. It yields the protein CASSPSPDTQYF.

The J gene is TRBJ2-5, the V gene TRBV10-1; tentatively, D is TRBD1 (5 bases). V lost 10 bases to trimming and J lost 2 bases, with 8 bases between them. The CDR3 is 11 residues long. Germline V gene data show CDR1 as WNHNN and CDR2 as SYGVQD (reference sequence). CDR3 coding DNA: TGCGCCACCAAGGGGCAAGAGACCCAGTACTTC. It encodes CATKGQETQYF.

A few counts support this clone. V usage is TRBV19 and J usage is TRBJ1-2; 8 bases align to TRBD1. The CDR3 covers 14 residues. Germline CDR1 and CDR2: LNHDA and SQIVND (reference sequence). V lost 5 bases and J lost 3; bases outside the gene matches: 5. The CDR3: CASSSTGEHYGYTF. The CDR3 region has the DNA TGTGCCAGTAGTTCGACAGGGGAGCACTATGGCTACACCTTC.